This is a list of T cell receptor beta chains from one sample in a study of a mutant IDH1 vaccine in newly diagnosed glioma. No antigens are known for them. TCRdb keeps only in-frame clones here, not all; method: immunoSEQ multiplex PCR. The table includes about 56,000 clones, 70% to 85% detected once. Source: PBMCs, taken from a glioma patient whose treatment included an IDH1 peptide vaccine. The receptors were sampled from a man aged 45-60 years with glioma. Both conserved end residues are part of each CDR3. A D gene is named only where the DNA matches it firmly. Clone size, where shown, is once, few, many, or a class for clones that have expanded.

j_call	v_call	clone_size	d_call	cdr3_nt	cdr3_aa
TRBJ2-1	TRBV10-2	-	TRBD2	TGCGCCAGCAGGGTGTTGAGCGGGGGTGACTACAATGAGCAGTTCTTC	CASRVLSGGDYNEQFF
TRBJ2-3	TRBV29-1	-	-	TGCAGCGTTGACCGAAGTCACACAGATACGCAGTATTTT	CSVDRSHTDTQYF
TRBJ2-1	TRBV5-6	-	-	TGTGCCAGCAGTCAGACCCGGGACCAGGAGCAGTTCTTC	CASSQTRDQEQFF
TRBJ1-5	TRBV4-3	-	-	TGCGCCAGCAGCCGAGGGGAGAACGGGCCCCAGCATTTT	CASSRGENGPQHF
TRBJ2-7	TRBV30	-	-	TGTGCCTGGAGTGTGGGGGGTATTTCCTACGAGCAGTACTTC	CAWSVGGISYEQYF
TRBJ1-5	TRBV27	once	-	TGTGCCAGCAGTTTTATTGGGGGCAATCAGCCCCAGCATTTT	CASSFIGGNQPQHF
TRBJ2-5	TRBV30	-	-	TGTGCCTGGAGTGGGGGGTCCGCAGGGGAGACCCAGTACTTC	CAWSGGSAGETQYF
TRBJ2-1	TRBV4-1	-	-	TGCGCCAGCAGCCAATCAAGCGGCGCCTACAATGAGCAGTTCTTC	CASSQSSGAYNEQFF
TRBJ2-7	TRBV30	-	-	TGTGCCTGGAGTGTCACACAGGGTTCGTACGAGCAGTACTTC	CAWSVTQGSYEQYF
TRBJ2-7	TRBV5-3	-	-	TGTGCCAGAAGCTGGGTTTCGGGGTGGCCCCTCTCCTACGAGCAGTACTTC	CARSWVSGWPLSYEQYF
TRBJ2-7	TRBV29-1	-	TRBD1	TGCAGCGTTGCCCCAGGGGGCTCCTACGAGCAGTACTTC	CSVAPGGSYEQYF
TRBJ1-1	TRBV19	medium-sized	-	TGTGCCAGTAGTATCATGTGGAACACTGAAGCTTTCTTT	CASSIMWNTEAFF
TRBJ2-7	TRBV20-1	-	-	TGCAGTGCTAGAGGCGGGGCCGGGCAGTACTTC	CSARGGAGQYF
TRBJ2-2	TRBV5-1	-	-	TGCGCCAGCAGCTACGACCCAGGGGACGGGGAGCTGTTTTTT	CASSYDPGDGELFF
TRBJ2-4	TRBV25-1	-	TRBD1	TGTGCCAGCAGCACAGGGGCAAACATTCAGTACTTC	CASSTGANIQYF
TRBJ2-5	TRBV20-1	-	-	TGCAGTGCTAGACGGGAGACCCAGTACTTC	CSARRETQYF
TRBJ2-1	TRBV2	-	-	TGTGCCAGCAGTCCAAGGACTGGGTACAATGAGCAGTTCTTC	CASSPRTGYNEQFF
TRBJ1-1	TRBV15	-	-	TGTGCCACCAGCAGAGATAGAAAGAGGAACACTGAAGCTTTCTTT	CATSRDRKRNTEAFF
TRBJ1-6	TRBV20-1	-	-	TGCAGTGCTAGGGGGACGTCCCTCCACTTT	CSARGTSLHF
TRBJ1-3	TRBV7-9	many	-	TGTGCCAGCAGCTTATCCCCAGGGACTACTGGAAACACCATATATTTT	CASSLSPGTTGNTIYF
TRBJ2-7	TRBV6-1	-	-	TGTGCCAGCAGTGAAGGGGGCTGGGGCGACGAGCAGTACTTC	CASSEGGWGDEQYF
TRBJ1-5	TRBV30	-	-	TGTGCCTCCGCAGCTCCACAGCATTTT	CASAAPQHF
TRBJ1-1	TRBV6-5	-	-	TGTGCCAGCAGTTACGGTCTAGGGAGGAGGACTGAAGCTTTCTTT	CASSYGLGRRTEAFF
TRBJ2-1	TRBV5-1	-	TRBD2	TGCGCCAGCAGCCAAACTAGCGGGGGGGCGAATGAGCAGTTCTTC	CASSQTSGGANEQFF
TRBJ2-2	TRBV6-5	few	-	TGTGCCAGCAGTTACTTCAGCGGGCTGAACACCGGGGAGCTGTTTTTT	CASSYFSGLNTGELFF
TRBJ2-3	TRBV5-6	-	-	TGTGCCAGCAGCTCGGACACCTATAACACAGATACGCAGTATTTT	CASSSDTYNTDTQYF
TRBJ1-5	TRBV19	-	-	TGTGCCAGTAGGAGGGGTAATCAGCCCCAGCATTTT	CASRRGNQPQHF
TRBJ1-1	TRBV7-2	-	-	TGTGCCAGCAGCTTAGCCCAGGGAATTATCGCTTTCTTT	CASSLAQGIIAFF
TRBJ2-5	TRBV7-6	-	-	TGTGCCAGCAGCTTCACATCTGAAGAGACCCAGTACTTC	CASSFTSEETQYF
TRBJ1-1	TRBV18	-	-	TGTGCCAGCTCACCACCGGGGCCCACTGAAGCTTTCTTT	CASSPPGPTEAFF
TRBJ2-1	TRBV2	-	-	TGTGCCAGCAGCTGGACAGAGAGCTACAATGAGCAGTTCTTC	CASSWTESYNEQFF
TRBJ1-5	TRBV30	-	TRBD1	TGTGCCTGGAGTGGACTGGGGACAGCTAATAGCAATCAGCCCCAGCATTTT	CAWSGLGTANSNQPQHF
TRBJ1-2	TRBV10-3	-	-	TGTGCCATCAGTGACAGGGGCCGAACTAACTATGGCTACACCTTC	CAISDRGRTNYGYTF
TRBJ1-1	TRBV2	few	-	TGTGCCAGCATGAGGAGGGACACTGAAGCTTTCTTT	CASMRRDTEAFF
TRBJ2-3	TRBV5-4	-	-	TGTGCCAGCAAGGGGACATTCCCAGATACGCAGTATTTT	CASKGTFPDTQYF
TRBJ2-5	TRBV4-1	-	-	TGCGCCAGCAGCCAAGGCCCAGGGGGGAGTGAGACCCAGTACTTC	CASSQGPGGSETQYF
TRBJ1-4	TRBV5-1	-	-	TGCGCCTGCTCTAGGGACACCACTAATGAAAAACTGTTTTTT	CACSRDTTNEKLFF
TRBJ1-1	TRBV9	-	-	TGTGCCAGCAGCGCCCTGGGCACTGAAGCTTTCTTT	CASSALGTEAFF
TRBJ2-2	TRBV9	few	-	TGTGCCAGCAGCGCGGCGTCCGTACTCGGGGAGCTGTTTTTT	CASSAASVLGELFF
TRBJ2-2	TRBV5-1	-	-	TGCGCCAGCAGCTTGCAAGGCGGGGAGCTGTTTTTT	CASSLQGGELFF
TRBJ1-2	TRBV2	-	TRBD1	TGTGCCAGCAGTGATAGGGACAGGCCTAACTATGGCTACACCTTC	CASSDRDRPNYGYTF
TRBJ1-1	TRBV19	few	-	TGTGCCAGTAGTTGGGTTGGGAAGAACACTGAAGCTTTCTTT	CASSWVGKNTEAFF
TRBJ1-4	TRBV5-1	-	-	TGCGCCAGCAGCTTGGTGGGGCCAGCAAAGGAAAAACTGTTTTTT	CASSLVGPAKEKLFF
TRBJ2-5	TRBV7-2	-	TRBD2	TGTGCCAGCAGCCCCCCGGGGGGTTGGCAAGAGACCCAGTACTTC	CASSPPGGWQETQYF
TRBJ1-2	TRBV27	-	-	TGTGCCAGCAGTTTATCGCGGCAGGCGACTCGTTATGGCTACACCTTC	CASSLSRQATRYGYTF
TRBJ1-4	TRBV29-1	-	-	TGCAGCGTCCAGGAGACGAAACTACTGTTTTTT	CSVQETKLLFF
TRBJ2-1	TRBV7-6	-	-	TGTGCCAGCAGCCAGGACGGGGGCGGGCACAATGAGCAGTTCTTC	CASSQDGGGHNEQFF
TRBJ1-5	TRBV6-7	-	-	TGTGCCAGCAGCAAAAGGGGACAAGTAAATAGCAATCAGCCCCAGCATTTT	CASSKRGQVNSNQPQHF
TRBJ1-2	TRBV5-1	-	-	TGCGCCAGCAGCAGAGGGGACGCTAACTATGGCTACACCTTC	CASSRGDANYGYTF
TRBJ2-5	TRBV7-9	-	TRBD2	TGTGCCAGCAGTGAGATAGCGGGGGGTTTTTCGGAGACCCAGTACTTC	CASSEIAGGFSETQYF
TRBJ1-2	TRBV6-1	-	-	TGTGCCAGCAGTGAACGGCAGGTGGATGGCTACACCTTC	CASSERQVDGYTF
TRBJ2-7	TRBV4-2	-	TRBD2	TGTGCCAGCAGCCAAGAGCTCGCGGGGGGGCGTTACGAGCAGTACTTC	CASSQELAGGRYEQYF